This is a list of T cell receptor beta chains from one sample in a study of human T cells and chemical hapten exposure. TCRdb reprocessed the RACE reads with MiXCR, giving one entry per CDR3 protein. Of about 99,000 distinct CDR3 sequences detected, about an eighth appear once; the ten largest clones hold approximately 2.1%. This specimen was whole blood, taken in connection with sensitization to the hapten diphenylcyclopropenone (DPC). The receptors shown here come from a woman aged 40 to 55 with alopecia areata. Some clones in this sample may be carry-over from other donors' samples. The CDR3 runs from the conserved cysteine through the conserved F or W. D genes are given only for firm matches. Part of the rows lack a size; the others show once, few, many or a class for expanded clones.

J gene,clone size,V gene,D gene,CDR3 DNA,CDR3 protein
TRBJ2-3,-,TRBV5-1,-,TGCGCCAGCAGCTTGCCGGGACGGAGCACAGATACGCAGTATTTT,CASSLPGRSTDTQYF
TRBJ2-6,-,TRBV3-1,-,TGTGCCAGCAGCCAAGATCAAGGGACTGGGGCCAACGTCCTGACTTTC,CASSQDQGTGANVLTF
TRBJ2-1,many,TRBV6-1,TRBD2,TGTGCCAGCAGTGAAGAACCGGGAGGGAGCTCCTACAATGAGCAGTTCTTC,CASSEEPGGSSYNEQFF
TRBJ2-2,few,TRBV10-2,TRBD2,TGCGCCAGCAGGGGAGGGGTCCTAGCGGGAGTGCGGACCGGGGAGCTGTTTTTT,CASRGGVLAGVRTGELFF
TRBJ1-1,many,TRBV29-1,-,TGCAGCGTTGCCGGGGGCCCAAATGAAGCTTTCTTT,CSVAGGPNEAFF
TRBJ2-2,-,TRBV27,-,TGTGCCAGCAGGAAGAGACCGGACACCGGGGAGCTGTTTTTT,CASRKRPDTGELFF
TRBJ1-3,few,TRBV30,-,TGTGCCTCAATACGGCGGGAGGCAGGAAACACCATATATTTT,CASIRREAGNTIYF
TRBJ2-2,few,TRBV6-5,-,TGTGCCAGCAAACAGGGATCGAATTTGAACACCGGGGAGCTGTTTTTT,CASKQGSNLNTGELFF
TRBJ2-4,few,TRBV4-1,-,TGCGCCAGCAGCCAAGTGGGTCAGGGGTCCAAAAACATTCAGTACTTC,CASSQVGQGSKNIQYF
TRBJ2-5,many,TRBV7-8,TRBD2,TGTGCCAGCAGCTTAGATAGCGGGAGGGCCGGGGAGACCCAGTACTTC,CASSLDSGRAGETQYF
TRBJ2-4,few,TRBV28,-,TGTGCCAGCAGCCAGGGAGTCGTGGACATTCAGTACTTC,CASSQGVVDIQYF
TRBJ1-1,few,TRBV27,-,TGTGCCAGCAGCGAACCAACCAAGGGACGCCTGGAGGGAGCTTTCTTT,CASSEPTKGRLEGAFF
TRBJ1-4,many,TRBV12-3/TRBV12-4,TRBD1,TGTGCCAGCAGTTCCGGGACAGGAGGAGAAAAACTGTTTTTT,CASSSGTGGEKLFF
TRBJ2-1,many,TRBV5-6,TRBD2,TGTGCCAGCAGCCCCGGACTAGCGGGATTAACTTCCTACAATGAGCAGTTCTTC,CASSPGLAGLTSYNEQFF
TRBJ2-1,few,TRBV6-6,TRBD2,TGTGCCAGCAGTAAACTAGCGGGAGGGCCCCACAATGAGCAGTTCTTC,CASSKLAGGPHNEQFF
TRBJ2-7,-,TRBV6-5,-,TGTGCCAGCAGACAAGTCTACGAGCAGTACTTC,CASRQVYEQYF
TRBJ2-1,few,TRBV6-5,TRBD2,TGTGCCAGCAGGGGGGGACTAGCAAGCAATGAGCAGTTCTTC,CASRGGLASNEQFF
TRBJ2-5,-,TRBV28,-,TGTGCCAGCAGTTCCCTCAGGGTCCGAGAGACCCAGTACTTC,CASSSLRVRETQYF
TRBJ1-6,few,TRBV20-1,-,TGCAGTGCTAGACGTTTTGTGGGACGGAGCCCCATCGATTCACCCCTCCACTTT,CSARRFVGRSPIDSPLHF
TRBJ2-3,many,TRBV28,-,TGTGCCAGCAGCTCGGTGTCTTGGGGCACAGATACGCAGTATTTT,CASSSVSWGTDTQYF
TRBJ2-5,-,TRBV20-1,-,TGCAGTGCTAGAGATGAGAAGACTCAAGAGACCCAGTACTTC,CSARDEKTQETQYF
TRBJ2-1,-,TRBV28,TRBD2,TGTGCCAGCACCGGAACTAGCGTTATTTACAATGAGCAGTTCTTC,CASTGTSVIYNEQFF
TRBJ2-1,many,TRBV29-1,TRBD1,TGCAGCGTTGTCTCGGGACAGGGGGTTGGCAATGAGCAGTTCTTC,CSVVSGQGVGNEQFF
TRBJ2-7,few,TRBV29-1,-,TGCAGCGTTGTTGGGCTACGCAAAAGCTCCTACGAGCAGTACTTC,CSVVGLRKSSYEQYF
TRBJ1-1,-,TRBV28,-,TGTGCCAGCACGAACACTGAAGCTTTCTTT,CASTNTEAFF
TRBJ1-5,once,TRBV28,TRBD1,TGTGTCAGCAGTTCGGGACAGCCCAATCAGCCCCAGCATTTT,CVSSSGQPNQPQHF
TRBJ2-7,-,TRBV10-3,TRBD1,TGTGCCGACTGGGACAGGGGTGACGAGCAGTACTTC,CADWDRGDEQYF
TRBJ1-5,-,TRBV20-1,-,TGCAGTGCTAGACCCTCGTGGGTGAATAGCAATCAGCCCCAGCATTTT,CSARPSWVNSNQPQHF